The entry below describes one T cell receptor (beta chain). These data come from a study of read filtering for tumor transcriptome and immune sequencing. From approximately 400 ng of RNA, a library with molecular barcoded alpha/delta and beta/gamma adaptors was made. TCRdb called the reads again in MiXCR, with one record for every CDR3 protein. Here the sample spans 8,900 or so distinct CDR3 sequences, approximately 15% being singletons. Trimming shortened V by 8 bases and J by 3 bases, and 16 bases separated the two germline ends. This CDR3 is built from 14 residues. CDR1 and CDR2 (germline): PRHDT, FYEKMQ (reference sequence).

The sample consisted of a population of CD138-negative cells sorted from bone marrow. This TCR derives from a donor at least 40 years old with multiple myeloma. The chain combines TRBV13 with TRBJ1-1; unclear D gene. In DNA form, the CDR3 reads TGTGCCAGCGGCTCGTGGGCCCGGTACACTGAAGCTTTCTTT. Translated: CASGSWARYTEAFF.